Listed here are 12 T cell receptor beta chains from one sample, sequenced in a study of T cell repertoires in cytomegalovirus infection. TCRdb called the reads again in MiXCR, with one record for every CDR3 protein. The sample lists around 740,000 distinct CDR3 sequences, under 40% seen once, with around 2.8% in the top ten. Specimen: PBMCs. These receptor sequences come from a human donor in good health (CMV status not recorded). Some clones in this sample may be carry-over from other donors' samples.

This clonotype was detected ten times or more. CDR3 DNA sequence: TGTGCCAGCAGCTTAGGGGATAGAGGTTCACCCCTCCACTTT. Residues: CASSLGDRGSPLHF. This rearrangement joins TRBV7-8 to TRBJ1-6; the D is unclear. V shed 1 base and J shed 9 bases, with 10 bases lying between them. The CDR3 is made up of 14 amino acids. Germline V gene data show CDR1 as SGHVS and CDR2 as FQNEAQ.

Only a few counts were recorded for this clonotype. The V and J genes are TRBV2 and TRBJ1-4; no firm D call. Germline V gene lookup returns CDR1 SNHLY and CDR2 FYNNEI. V was clipped by 4 bases and J by 0 bases, with 0 bases between them. The CDR3 has 12 residues. DNA for the CDR3: TGTGCCAGCAGTGCAACTAATGAAAAACTGTTTTTT. This gives the protein CASSATNEKLFF.

In regard to this clonotype: Since a much larger clone is just one base distant, this may be a read error. The rearrangement joins TRBV7-2 to TRBJ1-1; 10 nucleotides line up with TRBD1. Germline V gene data show CDR1 as SGHTA and CDR2 as FQGNSA. This CDR3 region has 15 residues. This chain's CDR3 is CASSRRTGGNTEASF. The CDR3 DNA follows: TGTGCCAGCAGCCGACGGACAGGGGGGAACACTGAAGCTTCCTTT.

This clonotype was observed a handful of times. The chain recombines TRBV29-1 with TRBJ2-7; 9 positions agree with TRBD1. The germline V gene has CDR1 SQVTM and CDR2 ANQGSEA. The CDR3 loop spans 14 amino acids. V was clipped by 6 bases and J by 3 bases; unmatched bases: 9. DNA of the CDR3: TGCAGCGTCTGGGGACAGGGAGCAAACTACGAGCAGTACTTC. The encoded protein is CSVWGQGANYEQYF.

Points on this clonotype: The DNA is omitted, as the CDR3 cannot be located on it reliably, and the CDR3 follows TCRdb's listing. This sequence joins TRBV6-1 and TRBJ1-4; the DNA was not used to check the table's D call, TRBD1. The CDR3 is made up of 21 amino acids, end residues included. Germline assignment: CDR1 MNHNS and CDR2 SASEGT. The CDR3 protein is CASRLFFGSGTVEGANEKLFF.

The gene calls are TRBV7-6 and TRBJ2-2; D may be TRBD1 or TRBD2 (5 bases each). Germline CDR1 is SGHVS and CDR2 is FNYEAQ. The CDR3 runs 16 residues. Trimming took 5 bases from V and 0 from J, leaving 13 bases between them. CDR3 in DNA: TGTGCCAGCAGCCCCCGCCGGGACGCGAACACCGGGGAGCTGTTTTTT. Protein product: CASSPRRDANTGELFF.

Only a few counts were recorded for this clonotype. This chain links TRBV20-1 with TRBJ2-7; D may correspond to TRBD1 or TRBD2 (6 bases each). The V and J ends lost 3 bases and 3 bases respectively, with 21 bases between them. Germline-derived CDR1 and CDR2 are DFQATT and SNEGSKA (reference sequence). The CDR3 loop spans 16 amino acids. CDR3 sequence reads: CSASGGSKGPSYEQYF. CDR3 DNA sequence: TGCAGTGCTAGCGGGGGCTCTAAGGGGCCCAGCTACGAGCAGTACTTC.

The V call is TRBV12-3 or TRBV12-4, the J call TRBJ1-3; D possibly corresponds to TRBD1 (5 bases). The ends were cut back, 4 bases at V and 0 bases at J, with 7 bases in the middle. The CDR3 is 14 residues long. The CDR3 loop reads CASSYRTSGNTIYF. CDR3 nucleotide sequence: TGTGCCAGCAGTTACAGGACCTCTGGAAACACCATATATTTT.

This clonotype was found a few times. The rearrangement uses TRBV7-3 and TRBJ2-7; D possibly corresponds to TRBD2 (6 bases). Germline V gene sequence: CDR1 SGHTA, CDR2 FQGTGA. The CDR3 is 17 amino acids. V was clipped by 2 bases and J by 2 bases, with 19 bases between them. The CDR3 bases are TGTGCCAGCAGCTTAGCTGGGTCCCCCGCGGGAACCTACGAGCAGTACTTC. Protein: CASSLAGSPAGTYEQYF.

The V call is TRBV5-1, the J call TRBJ1-1; no firm D call. This CDR3 spans 13 amino acids. V lost 0 bases, J lost 7 bases, and 10 bases lay in between. CDR1 and CDR2 from the germline V gene are SGHRS and YFSETQ. CDR3 loop: CASSLAGFSEAFF. The CDR3 DNA sequence: TGCGCCAGCAGCTTGGCGGGGTTTAGTGAAGCTTTCTTT.

On this clonotype: One end of the junction does not line up with germline, which may come from a read error. The chain couples TRBV7-4 to TRBJ1-6; 9 nucleotides match TRBD1. This CDR3 region has 16 residues. Germline assignment: CDR1 SGHVT and CDR2 SQSDAQ. The CDR3 coding sequence is TGTGCCAGCAGTTTAGATCGGACAGGGGCGCGTTCACCCCTCCACTTT. Protein: CASSLDRTGARSPLHF. The full variable domain, its missing parts supplied by reference TRBV7-4 and TRBJ1-6, is GAGVSQSPRYKVAKRGRDVALRCDSISGHVTLYWYRQTLGQGSEVLTYSQSDAQRDKSGRPSGRFSAERPERSVSTLKIQRTEQGDSAVYLCASSLDRTGARSPLHFGNGTRLTVT.

This chain's CDR3 is CASSLTGTGDKDTQYF. The CDR3 region has the DNA TGTGCCAGCAGCTTAACGGGCACAGGGGATAAAGATACGCAGTATTTT. The chain employs TRBV7-8 and TRBJ2-3, with TRBD1 matching 7 bases. The CDR3 extends over 16 amino acids. Germline lookup yields CDR1 SGHVS and CDR2 FQNEAQ. J lost 5 bases, V lost 2 bases, and 10 bases had no gene match.